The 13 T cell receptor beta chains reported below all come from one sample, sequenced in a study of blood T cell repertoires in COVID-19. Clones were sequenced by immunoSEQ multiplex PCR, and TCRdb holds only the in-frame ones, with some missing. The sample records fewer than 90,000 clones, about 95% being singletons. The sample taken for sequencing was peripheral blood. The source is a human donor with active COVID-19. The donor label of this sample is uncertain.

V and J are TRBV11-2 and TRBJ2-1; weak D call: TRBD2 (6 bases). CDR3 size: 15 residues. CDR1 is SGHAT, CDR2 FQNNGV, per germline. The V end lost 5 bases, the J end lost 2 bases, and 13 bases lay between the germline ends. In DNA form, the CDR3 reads TGTGCCAGCAGCCCCTCGGGCGGGGCCTACAATGAGCAGTTCTTC. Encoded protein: CASSPSGGAYNEQFF.

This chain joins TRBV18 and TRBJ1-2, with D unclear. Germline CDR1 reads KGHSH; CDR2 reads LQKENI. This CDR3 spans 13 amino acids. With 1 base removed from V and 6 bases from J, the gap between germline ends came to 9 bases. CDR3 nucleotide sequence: TGTGCCAGCTCACCACTGAGGGAAGATGGCTACACCTTC. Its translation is CASSPLREDGYTF.

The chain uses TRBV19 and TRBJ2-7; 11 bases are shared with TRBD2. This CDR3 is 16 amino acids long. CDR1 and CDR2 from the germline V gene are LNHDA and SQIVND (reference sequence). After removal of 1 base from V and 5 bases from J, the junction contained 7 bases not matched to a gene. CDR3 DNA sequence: TGTGCCAGTAGTATAGCTACTAGCGGGAGTATCCACGAGCAGTACTTC. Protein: CASSIATSGSIHEQYF.

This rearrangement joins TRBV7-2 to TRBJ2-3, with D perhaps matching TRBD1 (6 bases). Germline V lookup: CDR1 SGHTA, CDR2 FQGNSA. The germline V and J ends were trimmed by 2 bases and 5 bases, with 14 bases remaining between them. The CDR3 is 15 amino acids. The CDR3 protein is CASSLSLGARDTQYF. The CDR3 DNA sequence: TGTGCCAGCAGCTTAAGTCTGGGGGCAAGAGATACGCAGTATTTT.

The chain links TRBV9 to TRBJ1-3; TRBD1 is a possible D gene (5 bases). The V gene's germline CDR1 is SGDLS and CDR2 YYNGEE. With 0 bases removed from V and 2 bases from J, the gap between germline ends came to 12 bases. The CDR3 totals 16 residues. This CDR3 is CASSVGGRGPGNTIYF. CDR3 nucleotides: TGTGCCAGCAGCGTAGGTGGAAGGGGTCCTGGAAACACCATATATTTT.

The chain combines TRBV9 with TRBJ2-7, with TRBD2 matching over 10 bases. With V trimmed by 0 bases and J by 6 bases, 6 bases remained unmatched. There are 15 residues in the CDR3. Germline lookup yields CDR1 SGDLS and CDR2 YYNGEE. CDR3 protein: CASSVDLAGVSEQYF. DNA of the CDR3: TGTGCCAGCAGCGTAGACCTAGCGGGAGTTAGCGAGCAGTACTTC.

DNA for the CDR3: TGTGCCAGCAGTTTAACAGGGAACTATGGCTACACCTTC. This sequence encodes CASSLTGNYGYTF. V gene TRBV6-5 combines with J gene TRBJ1-2, with D maybe TRBD1 (6 bases). The V gene's germline CDR1 is MNHEY and CDR2 SVGAGI. CDR3 length: 13 residues. V was clipped by 4 bases and J by 2 bases, with 8 bases between them.

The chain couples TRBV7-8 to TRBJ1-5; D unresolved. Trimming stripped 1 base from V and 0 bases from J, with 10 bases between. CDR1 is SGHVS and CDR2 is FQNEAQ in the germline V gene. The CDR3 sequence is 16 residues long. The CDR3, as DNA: TGTGCCAGCAGCTTAGAACAGAGATATAGCAATCAGCCCCAGCATTTT. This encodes CASSLEQRYSNQPQHF.

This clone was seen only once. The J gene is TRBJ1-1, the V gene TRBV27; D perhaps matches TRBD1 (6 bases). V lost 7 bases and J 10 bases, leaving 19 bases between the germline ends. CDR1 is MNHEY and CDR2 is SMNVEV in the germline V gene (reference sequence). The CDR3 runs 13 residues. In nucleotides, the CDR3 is TGTGCCAGCAAACCTCTCCTCTCAGGGGTAGCTTTCTTT. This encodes CASKPLLSGVAFF.

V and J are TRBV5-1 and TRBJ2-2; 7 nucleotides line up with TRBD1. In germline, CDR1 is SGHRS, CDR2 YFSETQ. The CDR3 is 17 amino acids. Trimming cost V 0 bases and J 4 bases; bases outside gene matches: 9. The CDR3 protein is CASSLAERTGPTGELFF. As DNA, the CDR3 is TGCGCCAGCAGCTTGGCCGAACGGACAGGTCCCACCGGGGAGCTGTTTTTT.

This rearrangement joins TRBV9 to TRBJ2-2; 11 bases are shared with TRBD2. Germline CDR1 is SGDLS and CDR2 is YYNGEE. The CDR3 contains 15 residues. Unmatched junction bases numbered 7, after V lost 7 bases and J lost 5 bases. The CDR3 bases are TGTGCCAGCGGGATAGCGGGAGGGAAAACCGGGGAGCTGTTTTTT. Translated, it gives CASGIAGGKTGELFF.

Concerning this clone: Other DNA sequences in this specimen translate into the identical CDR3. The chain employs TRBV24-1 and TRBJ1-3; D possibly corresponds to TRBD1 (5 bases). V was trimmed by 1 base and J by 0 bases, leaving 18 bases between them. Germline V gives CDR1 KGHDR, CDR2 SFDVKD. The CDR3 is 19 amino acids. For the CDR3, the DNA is TGTGCCACCAGTGATTTCCAAGGCGGGGACCGAAACTCTGGAAACACCATATATTTT. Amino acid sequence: CATSDFQGGDRNSGNTIYF.

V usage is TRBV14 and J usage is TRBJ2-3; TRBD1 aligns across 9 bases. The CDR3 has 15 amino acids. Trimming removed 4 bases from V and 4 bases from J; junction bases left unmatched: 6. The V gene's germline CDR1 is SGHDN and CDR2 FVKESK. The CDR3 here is CASSRRDRVADTQYF. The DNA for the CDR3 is TGTGCCAGCAGCCGACGGGACAGGGTAGCAGATACGCAGTATTTT.